This is a list of T cell receptor beta chains from one sample in a study of CD8 T cells in ankylosing spondylitis. TCRdb called the 5' RACE reads again in MiXCR, with one record for every CDR3 protein. The sample lists about 69,000 distinct CDR3 sequences; about 5.7% were seen once. The sequencing sample was made of blood, either unsorted or a sorted T cell fraction (not recorded which). These receptors were collected from a male donor with ankylosing spondylitis or in good health (not recorded which). Each CDR3 is given with its conserved first and last residue. Each record gives: J gene, V gene, D gene, clone size, CDR3 protein. The D gene is left open where the match is weak. The size entry is marked missing in some rows and otherwise reads once, few, many or a size class.

>TRBJ1-6|TRBV10-3|NA|many
CAHGEGNSPLHF
>TRBJ2-1|TRBV7-9|TRBD2|NA
CASSWGLAENEQFF
>TRBJ2-2|TRBV24-1|NA|many
CATKRDYTGELFF
>TRBJ1-4|TRBV7-8|NA|many
CASSLERAVATNEKLFF
>TRBJ2-4|TRBV21-1|NA|many
CASSKVQSRAKNIQYF
>TRBJ1-1|TRBV25-1|NA|many
CASVFGTEAFF
>TRBJ2-7|TRBV29-1|NA|many
CSVVRDRSYEQYF
>TRBJ2-7|TRBV29-1|NA|many
CSVAVSYEQYF
>TRBJ1-3|TRBV20-1|NA|many
CSARVGGRNTIYF
>TRBJ1-1|TRBV5-6|NA|many
CASSLVVPTLGTEAFF
>TRBJ1-4|TRBV20-1|TRBD1|many
CSARDSWDREKLFF
>TRBJ1-2|TRBV2|TRBD1|NA
CASSSPTGGFYGYTF
>TRBJ2-7|TRBV18|NA|many
CASLQDGTTYEQYF
>TRBJ2-1|TRBV5-1|NA|many
CASSRDGNNEQFF